Shown below are 13 T cell receptor beta chains from a single sample sequenced in a study of control samples from healthy donors and cancer patients. Profiled with immunoSEQ multiplex PCR; TCRdb holds only in-frame clones, not every one. Altogether 75,000 to 100,000 clones are present, about 90% being singletons, with the ten largest covering 13% to 15%. Sequences were obtained from blood. These receptors were collected from a man aged 25 to 45 in good health.

V is TRBV4-1 and J is TRBJ2-7; TRBD2 is a possible D gene (6 bases). V lost 4 bases to trimming and J lost 3 bases, with 10 bases between them. CDR1 MGHRA and CDR2 YSYEKL come from the germline V gene. The CDR3 extends over 13 amino acids. CDR3 sequence (DNA): TGCGCCAGCAGCCGGGACTTCAACTACGAGCAGTACTTC. Its translation is CASSRDFNYEQYF.

The gene calls are TRBV7-9 and TRBJ1-6, with TRBD1 identical over 9 bases. This CDR3 has 18 amino acids. CDR1 SEHNR and CDR2 FQNEAQ come from the germline V gene (reference sequence). Losses at the gene ends were 5 bases for V and 0 bases for J; bases not matched to a gene: 8. DNA of the CDR3: TGTGCCAGCAGCGCTCGGGACAGGGCTAGCTCCTATAATTCACCCCTCCACTTT. It specifies CASSARDRASSYNSPLHF. The full variable domain, in which reference TRBV7-9 and TRBJ1-6 provide the parts outside the CDR3, is DTGVSQNPRHKITKRGQNVTFRCDPISEHNRLYWYRQTLGQGPEFLTYFQNEAQLEKSRLLSDRFSAERPKGSFSTLEIQRTEQGDSAMYLCASSARDRASSYNSPLHFGNGTRLTVT.

The V call is TRBV12-3 or TRBV12-4, the J call TRBJ2-2; TRBD1 agrees at 7 bases. The CDR3 covers 13 residues. The J segment lost 2 bases and the V segment lost 8 bases, leaving 2 bases of the junction unmatched. In nucleotides, the CDR3 is TGTGCCAGCGGGGACAGTAACACCGGGGAGCTGTTTTTT. This codes for CASGDSNTGELFF.

V gene TRBV7-2 combines with J gene TRBJ2-7, with D unresolved. The CDR3 covers 16 residues. The V gene's germline CDR1 is SGHTA and CDR2 FQGNSA. Trimming took 0 bases from V and 2 from J, leaving 14 bases between them. The CDR3 sequence is CASSLALDIVAYEQYF. The DNA of the CDR3 is TGTGCCAGCAGCTTAGCGTTAGATATCGTGGCCTACGAGCAGTACTTC.

The chain recombines TRBV5-1 with TRBJ2-5; D not resolved. Germline CDR1 and CDR2: SGHRS and YFSETQ. V was cut by 2 bases and J by 5 bases, with 10 bases left in between. The CDR3 spans 13 residues. This CDR3 is CASSLLGPETQYF. The CDR3 DNA reads TGCGCCAGCAGCTTACTTGGCCCGGAGACCCAGTACTTC.

The V and J genes are TRBV5-5 and TRBJ1-6; the match to TRBD1 covers 10 bases. The CDR3 sequence is 16 residues long. The germline V gene encodes CDR1 SGHKS and CDR2 YYEKEE (reference sequence). J lost 2 bases, V lost 2 bases, and 1 base had no gene match. The CDR3 nucleotides read TGTGCCAGCAGCTTCGGGACAGGGGCCTATAATTCACCCCTCCACTTT. This gives the protein CASSFGTGAYNSPLHF.

The CDR3: CASSSGLAGIYEQYF. CDR3 bases: TGCGCCAGCAGCTCGGGACTAGCGGGGATCTACGAGCAGTACTTC. The rearrangement joins TRBV5-1 to TRBJ2-7; 13 bases are shared with TRBD2. Trimming at V came to 3 bases and at J to 3 bases, leaving 3 bases not matched to a gene. The CDR3 has 15 residues. CDR1 and CDR2 from the germline V gene are SGHRS and YFSETQ.

The chain recombines TRBV10-3 with TRBJ1-2, with D unresolved. V was shortened by 0 bases and J by 8 bases, with 10 bases between the two germline ends. CDR1 and CDR2 (germline): ENHRY, SYGVKD. The CDR3 sequence is 13 residues long. As DNA, the CDR3 is TGTGCCATCAGTGAGTCGTTGGAATTGGGCTACACCTTC. This gives the protein CAISESLELGYTF.

The rearrangement uses TRBV11-2 and TRBJ2-1; D gene uncertain. V was cut by 4 bases and J by 7 bases, with 5 bases left in between. CDR1 is SGHAT and CDR2 is FQNNGV in the germline V gene. The CDR3 covers 11 residues. CDR3 sequence reads: CASSYPNEQFF. Here the CDR3 DNA reads TGTGCCAGCAGCTATCCGAATGAGCAGTTCTTC.

This chain uses TRBV7-8 with TRBJ2-7, with D perhaps TRBD1 (6 bases). The CDR3 has 14 residues. The germline CDR1 and CDR2 sequences are SGHVS and FQNEAQ. Trimming took off 2 bases at V and 2 bases at J, with 10 bases between the two ends. This CDR3 is CASSLSGTTYEQYF. CDR3 DNA: TGTGCCAGCAGCTTATCCGGGACAACCTACGAGCAGTACTTC.

This chain joins TRBV3-1 (or the pseudogene TRBV3-2) and TRBJ2-7; the D is unclear. The V gene's germline CDR1 is LGHDT and CDR2 YNNKEL (reference sequence). The V end was cut by 1 base, the J end by 3 bases, with 4 bases between. The CDR3 runs 12 residues. CDR3 protein: CASSQGRYEQYF. The DNA for the CDR3 is TGTGCCAGCAGCCAAGGCCGCTACGAGCAGTACTTC.

The rearrangement links TRBV2 to TRBJ1-5, with D tentatively TRBD1 (6 bases). This CDR3 is 15 amino acids long. CDR1 is SNHLY, CDR2 FYNNEI, per germline. V was clipped by 2 bases and J by 6 bases, with 14 bases between them. Here the CDR3 reads CASSESRGGRQPQHF. The CDR3 coding sequence is TGTGCCAGCAGTGAAAGCAGAGGGGGTCGTCAGCCCCAGCATTTT.

This clone has just one count. This rearrangement joins TRBV4-1 to TRBJ2-1; 11 nucleotides match TRBD2. V lost 4 bases, J lost 5 bases, and 7 bases stayed unmatched. Germline V lookup: CDR1 MGHRA, CDR2 YSYEKL. This CDR3 region has 16 residues. The CDR3 is CASSLWLAGGDNEQFF. In DNA, the CDR3 is TGCGCCAGCAGCCTATGGCTAGCGGGAGGCGACAATGAGCAGTTCTTC.